The clone carrying this TCR beta chain has more than one count but fewer than ten. The entry originates in a study of identical twins. MiXCR, applied by TCRdb to the 5' RACE reads, yields one record per CDR3 protein. Of approximately 500,000 distinct CDR3 sequences in the sample, 20% to 30% were seen once. Trimming left V 7 bases short and J 2 bases short, with 10 bases between. Germline assignment: CDR1 DFQATT and CDR2 SNEGSKA (reference sequence). The CDR3 has 12 amino acids. These same data were also listed under a study on T cells expressing NK-cell markers.

The specimen sequenced was CD4+ T cells sorted from blood. This TCR was sampled from a woman aged 18-29 years in good health. This chain joins TRBV20-1 and TRBJ2-3, with D uncertain. For the CDR3, the DNA is TGCAGTGTGGCACTCTTCACAGATACGCAGTATTTT. Translated, it gives CSVALFTDTQYF.